Shown below are 8 T cell receptor beta chains from a single sample sequenced in a study of blood T cells in healthy people across ages. It was with a sample-barcoded 5' primer and a J-beta primer mix that a second PCR of roughly 7 to 12 cycles was run. TCRdb redid the calling of the 5' RACE reads with MiXCR, one entry per CDR3 protein. The sample has almost 1 million distinct CDR3 sequences; 51% are singletons. Sequencing used blood. These receptors were collected from a woman aged 55-70 years in good health.

This chain joins TRBV20-1 and TRBJ1-2; TRBD1 is a possible D gene (5 bases). CDR1 is DFQATT, CDR2 SNEGSKA, per germline (reference sequence). V lost 0 bases to trimming and J lost 4 bases, with 9 bases between them. The CDR3 consists of 13 residues. The CDR3 bases are TGCAGTGCTAGAGATGCGACAGCCTATGGCTACACCTTC. Its protein is CSARDATAYGYTF.

In the case of this clonotype: The junction shows a germline mismatch at one end, possibly a read error. The CDR3 DNA is TGTGCCGCCAGTGAAGAGAACACCGGGGAGCTGTTTTTT. This gives the protein CAASEENTGELFF. The gene calls are TRBV24-1 and TRBJ2-2, with no clear D. Germline V gene data show CDR1 as KGHDR and CDR2 as SFDVKD. There are 13 residues in the CDR3.

This clonotype came up a few times. The chain couples TRBV7-2 to TRBJ2-1; D unclear. In germline, CDR1 is SGHTA, CDR2 FQGNSA. V lost 1 base, J lost 5 bases, and 15 bases lay in between. The CDR3 is made up of 16 amino acids. CDR3 protein: CASSLELARAHNEQFF. In DNA, the CDR3 is TGTGCCAGCAGCTTAGAATTAGCACGGGCACACAATGAGCAGTTCTTC.

This clonotype is a singleton in its sample. The rearrangement links TRBV7-2 to TRBJ1-5; no clear D gene. The CDR3 runs to 15 residues. Trimming left V 6 bases short and J 0 bases short, with 12 bases between. From germline, CDR1 is SGHTA and CDR2 FQGNSA. The CDR3 DNA is TGTGCCAGCAGTAATGACATTAATAGCAATCAGCCCCAGCATTTT. Amino acids: CASSNDINSNQPQHF. The full variable domain, completed using reference TRBV7-2 and TRBJ1-5, is GAGVSQSPSNKVTEKGKDVELRCDPISGHTALYWYRQSLGQGLEFLIYFQGNSAPDKSGLPSDRFSAERTGGSVSTLTIQRTQQEDSAVYLCASSNDINSNQPQHFGDGTRLSIL.

The chain carries TRBV7-2 and TRBJ2-3, with 13 bases that match TRBD2. Germline CDR1 reads SGHTA; CDR2 reads FQGNSA. The length of the CDR3 is 20 residues. Trimming cost V 1 base and J 2 bases; bases outside gene matches: 12. The CDR3 loop is CASSLGRIRGLAGITDTQYF. CDR3 sequence (DNA): TGTGCCAGCAGCTTAGGCCGGATCAGGGGACTAGCGGGGATCACAGATACGCAGTATTTT.

V and J are TRBV20-1 and TRBJ2-1; D may be TRBD2 (6 bases). Germline V gene sequence: CDR1 DFQATT, CDR2 SNEGSKA (reference sequence). CDR3 length: 13 residues. Trimming left V 5 bases short and J 5 bases short, with 13 bases between. The CDR3 region is CSARGLGNNEQFF. In nucleotides, the CDR3 is TGCAGTGCTCGGGGACTGGGAAACAATGAGCAGTTCTTC.

This clonotype came up a few times. The J gene is TRBJ2-5, the V gene TRBV15; 7 bases map to TRBD1. This CDR3 is built from 15 residues. CDR1 LNHNV and CDR2 YYDKDF come from the germline V gene (reference sequence). V lost 5 bases and J lost 2; bases outside the gene matches: 8. The CDR3 region has the DNA TGTGCCACCAGCGTCAGACAGGGTGAACAAGAGACCCAGTACTTC. It yields the protein CATSVRQGEQETQYF.

This clonotype has just a few counts. The chain employs TRBV6-5 and TRBJ2-7; D is perhaps TRBD1 (5 bases). V gave up 0 bases and J gave up 1 base, with 13 bases separating them. The CDR3 contains 16 residues. Germline CDR1 is MNHEY and CDR2 is SVGAGI. The CDR3 loop is CASSYSTDRPSYEQYF. CDR3 sequence (DNA): TGTGCCAGCAGTTACTCGACCGACAGACCTTCCTACGAGCAGTACTTC.